Below, 15 T cell receptor beta chains from the same sample are listed, as sequenced in a study of blood T cell repertoires in COVID-19. The table came from immunoSEQ multiplex PCR; TCRdb's copy has only in-frame clones and leaves some out. The sample has over 70,000 clones, 90% seen once. The sequencing input was peripheral blood. The receptor set was obtained from a man aged 18 to 35 with COVID-19, enrolled during active disease.

The chain employs TRBV21-1 and TRBJ2-1; no DNA check was done on the table's D call, TRBD2. TRBV21-1 has pseudogene status. The CDR3 is made up of 15 amino acids. The CDR3 sequence is CASSNPSGNYNEQFF. In nucleotides, the CDR3 is TGTGCCAGCAGCAATCCTAGCGGGAACTACAATGAGCAGTTCTTC.

The genes are TRBV9 and TRBJ1-2; D uncertain. Trimming removed 0 bases at V and 4 bases at J, with 16 bases between. Germline V CDR1 and CDR2: SGDLS, YYNGEE. There are 16 residues in the CDR3. CDR3 sequence reads: CASSVGATEYAYGYTF. The CDR3 DNA follows: TGTGCCAGCAGCGTAGGCGCCACCGAATATGCCTATGGCTACACCTTC.

This rearrangement joins TRBV11-2 to TRBJ2-7, with TRBD2 as a possible D gene (5 bases). Germline V gene lookup returns CDR1 SGHAT and CDR2 FQNNGV. CDR3 size: 12 residues. Deletions cut 5 bases from V and 2 bases from J, with 7 bases between. CDR3 nucleotide sequence: TGTGCCAGCAGCCCCGGGGCCTACGAGCAGTACTTC. It is translated as CASSPGAYEQYF. Supplemented by reference TRBV11-2 and TRBJ2-7, the full variable domain reads EAGVAQSPRYKIIEKRQSVAFWCNPISGHATLYWYQQILGQGPKLLIQFQNNGVVDDSQLPKDRFSAERLKGVDSTLKIQPAKLEDSAVYLCASSPGAYEQYFGPGTRLTVT.

V usage is TRBV29-1 and J usage is TRBJ2-7; 11 bases line up with TRBD2. Per the germline V gene, CDR1 is SQVTM and CDR2 is ANQGSEA. The CDR3 loop spans 17 amino acids. Trimming at V came to 0 bases and at J to 2 bases, leaving 9 bases not matched to a gene. The CDR3 protein is CSVEDRIAGGLTYEQYF. The CDR3 DNA sequence: TGCAGCGTTGAAGATCGGATAGCGGGAGGGTTGACCTACGAGCAGTACTTC.

V is TRBV28 and J is TRBJ2-7, with D possibly matching TRBD2 (7 bases). V lost 8 bases, J lost 2 bases, and 13 bases lay in between. Germline values: CDR1 MDHEN, CDR2 SYDVKM. The CDR3 extends over 13 amino acids. The CDR3: CASLGAGAYEQYF. The CDR3 DNA follows: TGTGCCAGCCTGGGGGCGGGGGCCTACGAGCAGTACTTC.

This chain uses TRBV14 with TRBJ2-1, with D uncertain. Germline V CDR1 and CDR2: SGHDN, FVKESK. The CDR3 length is 18 residues. Between the trimmed V and J ends, which lost 0 bases and 0 bases, there was a span of 15 bases. CDR3 coding DNA: TGTGCCAGCAGCCAAGATCCGGCACTATCAAGCTCCTACAATGAGCAGTTCTTC. Its translation: CASSQDPALSSSYNEQFF.

The CDR3 nucleotides read TGTGCCAGCACTGGGACAGGTTCCTACGAGCAGTACTTC. It specifies CASTGTGSYEQYF. The rearrangement links TRBV2 to TRBJ2-7; 8 nucleotides align to TRBD1. CDR3 size: 13 residues. J gave up 1 base and V 7 bases, and 3 bases lay outside the gene matches. The germline V gene encodes CDR1 SNHLY and CDR2 FYNNEI.

The V and J genes are TRBV6-5 and TRBJ2-1; D possibly corresponds to TRBD2 (6 bases). Looked up from germline, CDR1 is MNHEY and CDR2 is SVGAGI. This CDR3 is 13 amino acids long. V lost 6 bases and J 7 bases, leaving 13 bases between the germline ends. In DNA, the CDR3 is TGTGCCAGCAGCGTCGGGACTTTAAATGAGCAGTTCTTC. Translation: CASSVGTLNEQFF.

This chain uses TRBV3-1 (or the pseudogene TRBV3-2) with TRBJ2-1; no clear D gene. CDR3 length equals 12 residues. Germline values: CDR1 LGHDT, CDR2 YNNKEL (reference sequence). Trimming took off 0 bases at V and 10 bases at J, with 7 bases between the two ends. Here the CDR3 DNA reads TGTGCCAGCAGCCAAGACCGAGGAGAGCAGTTCTTC. It yields the protein CASSQDRGEQFF.

The gene calls are TRBV28 and TRBJ1-5, with D maybe TRBD1 (5 bases). The V end was cut by 1 base, the J end by 0 bases, with 10 bases between. This CDR3 is 16 amino acids long. CDR1 is MDHEN, CDR2 SYDVKM, per germline. The CDR3 spells CASSLFRVTSNQPQHF. CDR3 nucleotides: TGTGCCAGCAGTTTATTCAGGGTCACTAGCAATCAGCCCCAGCATTTT.

J is TRBJ2-2 and V is TRBV5-1; D may be TRBD2 (6 bases). Between the trimmed V and J ends, which lost 5 bases and 7 bases, there was a span of 18 bases. The CDR3 is 15 residues long. CDR1 SGHRS and CDR2 YFSETQ come from the germline V gene. CDR3: CASSSSGLFGGELFF. CDR3 in DNA: TGCGCCAGCAGTTCCTCGGGACTTTTTGGCGGGGAGCTGTTTTTT.

The CDR3 DNA sequence: TGCGCCAGCAGCTTGGCGTCCAGAAGCACAGATACGCAGTATTTT. Amino acid sequence: CASSLASRSTDTQYF. The chain links TRBV5-1 to TRBJ2-3; no firm D call. Germline CDR1 reads SGHRS; CDR2 reads YFSETQ. The CDR3 is 15 residues long. Trimming removed 0 bases from V and 0 bases from J, with 8 bases in between.

This chain links TRBV11-3 with TRBJ1-2; 7 positions match TRBD1. Germline V gives CDR1 SGHNT, CDR2 YENEEA. Unmatched junction bases numbered 3, after V lost 2 bases and J lost 6 bases. The CDR3 has 13 residues. Here the CDR3 DNA reads TGTGCCAGCAGCTTATCAGGGGGAAATGGCTACACCTTC. Translation: CASSLSGGNGYTF. Complete variable domain (other parts from reference TRBV11-3 and TRBJ1-2): EAGVVQSPRYKIIEKKQPVAFWCNPISGHNTLYWYLQNLGQGPELLIRYENEEAVDDSQLPKDRFSAERLKGVDSTLKIQPAELGDSAVYLCASSLSGGNGYTFGSGTRLTVV.

This chain joins TRBV5-6 and TRBJ1-6; tentative D call: TRBD1 (6 bases). Germline V gene lookup returns CDR1 SGHDT and CDR2 YYEEEE. The CDR3 has 15 amino acids. V was trimmed by 4 bases and J by 7 bases, leaving 15 bases between them. The CDR3 sequence: CASSIYRVRNSPLHF. DNA of the CDR3: TGTGCCAGCAGCATCTACAGGGTCCGGAATTCACCCCTCCACTTT.

This chain joins TRBV19 and TRBJ2-7; 8 bases map to TRBD2. Germline CDR1 is LNHDA and CDR2 is SQIVND (reference sequence). With V trimmed by 2 bases and J by 6 bases, 9 bases remained unmatched. The length of the CDR3 is 15 residues. The DNA for the CDR3 is TGTGCCAGTAGTATATCGCTTGGCGGGAGGAGCGAGCAGTACTTC. Its protein product is CASSISLGGRSEQYF.